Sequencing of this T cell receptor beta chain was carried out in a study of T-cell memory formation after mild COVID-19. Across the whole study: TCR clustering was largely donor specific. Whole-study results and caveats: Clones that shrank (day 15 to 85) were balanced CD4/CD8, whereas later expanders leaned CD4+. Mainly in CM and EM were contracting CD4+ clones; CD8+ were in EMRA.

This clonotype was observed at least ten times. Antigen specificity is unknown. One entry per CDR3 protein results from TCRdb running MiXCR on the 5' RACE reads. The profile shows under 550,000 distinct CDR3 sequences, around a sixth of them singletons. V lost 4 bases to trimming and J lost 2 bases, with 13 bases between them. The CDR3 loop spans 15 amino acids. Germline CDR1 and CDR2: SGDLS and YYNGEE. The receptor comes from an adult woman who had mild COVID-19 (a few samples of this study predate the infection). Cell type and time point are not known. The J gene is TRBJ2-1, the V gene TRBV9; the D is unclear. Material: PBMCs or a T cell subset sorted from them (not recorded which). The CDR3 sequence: CASSSSARTYNEQFF. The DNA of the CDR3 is TGTGCCAGCAGCTCCAGCGCGAGGACCTACAATGAGCAGTTCTTC.